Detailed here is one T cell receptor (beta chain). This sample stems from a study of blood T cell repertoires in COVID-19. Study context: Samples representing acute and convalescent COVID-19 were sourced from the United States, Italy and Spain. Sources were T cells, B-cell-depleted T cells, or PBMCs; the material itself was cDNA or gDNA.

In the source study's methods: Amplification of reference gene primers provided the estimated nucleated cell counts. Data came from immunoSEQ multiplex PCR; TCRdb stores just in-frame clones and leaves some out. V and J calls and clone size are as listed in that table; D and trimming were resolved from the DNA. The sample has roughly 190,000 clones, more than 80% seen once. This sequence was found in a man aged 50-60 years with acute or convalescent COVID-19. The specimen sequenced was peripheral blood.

The CDR3 DNA reads as TGCGCCAGCAGCCAAGCCCAGACTAGCGGGGCGTTGGAGCAGTACTTC. Translating gives CASSQAQTSGALEQYF. V is TRBV4-1 and J is TRBJ2-7; 11 bases map to TRBD2. The CDR3 consists of 16 residues. CDR1 is MGHRA and CDR2 is YSYEKL in the germline V gene. Trimming at V came to 1 base and at J to 7 bases, leaving 9 bases not matched to a gene.